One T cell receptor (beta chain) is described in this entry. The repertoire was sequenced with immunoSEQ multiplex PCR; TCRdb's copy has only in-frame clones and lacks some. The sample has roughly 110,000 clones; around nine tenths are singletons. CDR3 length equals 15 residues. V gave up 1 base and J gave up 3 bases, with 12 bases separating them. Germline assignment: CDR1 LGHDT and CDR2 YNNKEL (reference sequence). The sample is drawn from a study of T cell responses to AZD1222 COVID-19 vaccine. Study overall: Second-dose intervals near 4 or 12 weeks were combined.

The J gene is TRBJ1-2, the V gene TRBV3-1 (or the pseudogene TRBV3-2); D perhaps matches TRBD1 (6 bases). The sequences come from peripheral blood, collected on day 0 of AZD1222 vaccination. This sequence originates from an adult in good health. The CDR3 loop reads CASSQGQGSYYGYTF. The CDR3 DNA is TGTGCCAGCAGCCAAGGGCAGGGGTCATACTATGGCTACACCTTC.